A single sample is the source of the 24 T cell receptor beta chains below, sequenced in a study of CD4 T cells in lung cancer. The lung tissue was taken at least 3 cm from the tumor in the same resection. Generated by immunoSEQ multiplex PCR, the TCRdb table keeps only in-frame clones and is missing some. The sample comprises roughly 9,300 clones, around 66% of which are singletons, and roughly 15% rests with the top ten. What was sequenced was normal lung tissue taken away from the tumor. These receptors all stem from a man aged 60 to 69 with non-small cell lung cancer.

This chain uses TRBV29-1 with TRBJ1-1, with 8 bases lining up with TRBD1. Germline loops: CDR1 SQVTM, CDR2 ANQGSEA. The CDR3 loop spans 14 amino acids. V gave up 5 bases and J gave up 3 bases; unmatched junction bases: 8. CDR3 coding DNA: TGCAGCGTTATGCCCACAGGGGGGCACACTGAAGCTTTCTTT. Its protein is CSVMPTGGHTEAFF.

The rearrangement joins TRBV6-1 to TRBJ2-7; 12 nucleotides line up with TRBD2. This CDR3 region has 15 residues. Germline V gene sequence: CDR1 MNHNS, CDR2 SASEGT. V was clipped by 2 bases and J by 5 bases; unmatched bases: 4. The CDR3 nucleotides read TGTGCCAGCAGTGAACTAGCGGGAGGGCCACACGAGCAGTACGTC. Amino acids: CASSELAGGPHEQYV.

The CDR3 loop is CASSEPPTGGEQYF. The CDR3 nucleotides read TGTGCCAGCAGTGAACCTCCCACAGGGGGCGAGCAGTACTTC. The chain links TRBV6-1 to TRBJ2-7; TRBD1 agrees at 8 bases. The V gene end was trimmed by 2 bases and the J gene end by 6 bases; junction bases not matched to a gene: 6. Germline CDR1 reads MNHNS; CDR2 reads SASEGT. The CDR3 totals 14 residues.

Of note for this clone: The identical CDR3 is also encoded by other nucleotide sequences in the sample. The rearrangement joins TRBV14 to TRBJ1-2, with unresolved D. Germline CDR1 SGHDN, CDR2 FVKESK. The CDR3 covers 13 residues. V lost 1 base to trimming and J lost 4 bases, with 7 bases between them. CDR3 region: CASSQVRSYGYTF. CDR3 nucleotides: TGTGCCAGCAGCCAAGTTAGGAGCTATGGCTACACCTTC.

This clone was seen a few times. This chain uses TRBV5-6 with TRBJ1-5; D is possibly TRBD1 (5 bases). From germline, CDR1 is SGHDT and CDR2 YYEEEE. This CDR3 spans 13 amino acids. Trimming left V 4 bases short and J 6 bases short, with 11 bases between. CDR3 in DNA: TGTGCCAGCAGCCCGGGGGGGGTTCAGCCCCAGCATTTT. Amino acids: CASSPGGVQPQHF. The whole variable domain, remainder taken from reference TRBV5-6 and TRBJ1-5, is DAGVTQSPTHLIKTRGQQVTLRCSPKSGHDTVSWYQQALGQGPQFIFQYYEEEERQRGNFPDRFSGHQFPNYSSELNVNALLLGDSALYLCASSPGGVQPQHFGDGTRLSIL.

This chain connects TRBV29-1 to TRBJ2-1; 7 bases match TRBD2. The CDR3 runs to 13 residues. V was clipped by 2 bases and J by 7 bases; unmatched bases: 5. Germline assignment: CDR1 SQVTM and CDR2 ANQGSEA. For the CDR3, the DNA is TGCAGCGTTGAACGGCTAGCGGTGAATGAGCAGTTCTTC. Translating it yields CSVERLAVNEQFF.

This clone was counted between two and nine times. The V call is TRBV29-1, the J call TRBJ1-1; TRBD1 aligns across 10 bases. Germline trimming cut 1 base from V and 6 bases from J; bases unmatched to any gene: 14. CDR3 size: 17 residues. Germline V gene lookup returns CDR1 SQVTM and CDR2 ANQGSEA. CDR3 region: CSVEATDRGRLSAEAFF. Here the CDR3 DNA reads TGCAGCGTTGAAGCGACCGACAGGGGGCGATTGTCGGCTGAAGCTTTCTTT.

This clone ranks as medium-sized. The rearrangement uses TRBV20-1 and TRBJ1-1; the D gene is possibly TRBD1 (5 bases). Per germline, CDR1 DFQATT and CDR2 SNEGSKA (reference sequence). There are 11 residues in the CDR3. The CDR3 DNA reads TGCAGGCAAGGGTGGGGCTTGGAAGCTTTCTTT. Its translation is CRQGWGLEAFF.

The chain joins TRBV2 to TRBJ2-3, with TRBD2 as a possible D gene (6 bases). The CDR3 has 15 amino acids. With 2 bases removed from V and 4 bases from J, the gap between germline ends came to 13 bases. Germline loops: CDR1 SNHLY, CDR2 FYNNEI. The CDR3 DNA is TGTGCCAGCAGTGAATCGGCGGGACGGGCAGATACGCAGTATTTT. This codes for CASSESAGRADTQYF.

CDR3 bases: TGTGCCAGCAGTTTAGGGGGCAGGGGCGGTCGGGGCCAGCATTTT. This sequence encodes CASSLGGRGGRGQHF. The chain employs TRBV28 and TRBJ1-5; D possibly corresponds to TRBD1 (6 bases). Trimming took off 2 bases at V and 12 bases at J, with 20 bases between the two ends. The CDR3 spans 15 residues. Germline loops: CDR1 MDHEN, CDR2 SYDVKM.

The V gene is TRBV5-1, the J gene TRBJ2-3, with TRBD2 matching 7 bases. V was pared by 2 bases and J by 4 bases, with 7 bases of the junction left unmatched. The CDR3 consists of 15 residues. Germline lookup yields CDR1 SGHRS and CDR2 YFSETQ. In DNA form, the CDR3 reads TGCGCCAGCAGCTTAGGACTAGTTATCTCAGATACGCAGTATTTT. Residues: CASSLGLVISDTQYF.

The rearrangement joins TRBV5-1 to TRBJ2-1; 7 nucleotides line up with TRBD2. CDR1 and CDR2 from the germline V gene are SGHRS and YFSETQ. Unmatched junction bases numbered 8, after V lost 0 bases and J lost 8 bases. This CDR3 comprises 15 residues. The CDR3 region is CASSLGTIGGDEQFF. CDR3 nucleotide sequence: TGCGCCAGCAGCTTGGGGACTATTGGGGGGGATGAGCAGTTCTTC.

The rearrangement joins TRBV10-2 to TRBJ2-3, with 10 bases lining up with TRBD2. From germline, CDR1 is WSHSY and CDR2 SAAADI. The CDR3 has 15 amino acids. Unmatched junction bases numbered 4, after V lost 3 bases and J lost 4 bases. The chain's CDR3 is CASSEALAGPDTQYF. The CDR3 nucleotides read TGCGCCAGCAGTGAAGCACTAGCGGGACCAGATACGCAGTATTTT.

The chain uses TRBV7-9 and TRBJ1-1, with D tentatively TRBD1 (6 bases). With 6 bases removed from V and 10 bases from J, the gap between germline ends came to 18 bases. CDR1 and CDR2 from the germline V gene are SEHNR and FQNEAQ (reference sequence). This CDR3 spans 13 amino acids. Written as DNA, the CDR3 is TGTGCCAGCAGTAATACAGGGTTGGAAGGAGCTTTCTTT. This sequence encodes CASSNTGLEGAFF.

This clone was seen a few times. The V and J genes are TRBV7-9 and TRBJ2-5; the match to TRBD2 covers 9 bases. Per the germline V gene, CDR1 is SEHNR and CDR2 is FQNEAQ (reference sequence). The CDR3 sequence is 17 residues long. Trimming removed 1 base from V and 7 bases from J; junction bases left unmatched: 13. The CDR3 loop reads CASSLEGLAGPLGTQYF. DNA of the CDR3: TGTGCCAGCAGCTTAGAGGGGCTAGCGGGACCTCTGGGGACCCAGTACTTC.

The genes are TRBV11-1 and TRBJ2-5; TRBD2 is a possible D gene (5 bases). V dropped 5 bases and J dropped 7 bases, with 26 bases sitting between them. Germline V CDR1 and CDR2: SGHAT, FQDESV (reference sequence). This CDR3 region has 17 residues. The CDR3 spells CASSPPPFRGPPGTQYF. The DNA for the CDR3 is TGTGCCAGCAGCCCGCCGCCTTTCAGAGGGCCACCAGGGACCCAGTACTTC.

The CDR3 DNA follows: TGTGCCAGCAGGGGGAGGGACGAGCAGTACTTC. Its protein product is CASRGRDEQYF. The chain carries TRBV28 and TRBJ2-7; 7 bases map to TRBD2. CDR3 length equals 11 residues. V shed 6 bases, J shed 5 bases, and the junction held 1 base outside the gene matches. Germline CDR1 and CDR2: MDHEN and SYDVKM.

The chain combines TRBV19 with TRBJ2-1; 11 bases fit TRBD1. The CDR3 covers 14 residues. The V segment lost 7 bases and the J segment 6 bases; nucleotides outside the gene matches: 5. CDR1 and CDR2 (germline): LNHDA, SQIVND (reference sequence). The CDR3 DNA follows: TGTGCCAGTAATTCCGGGACAGGGGGCAATGAGCAGTTCTTC. Translating it yields CASNSGTGGNEQFF.

V gene TRBV5-4 combines with J gene TRBJ2-3; 9 bases agree with TRBD2. Per germline, CDR1 SGHNT and CDR2 YYREEE (reference sequence). The J segment lost 0 bases and the V segment lost 2 bases, leaving 4 bases of the junction unmatched. The CDR3 runs to 16 residues. The CDR3 reads CASSFGTSGSTDTQYF. The CDR3 DNA reads TGTGCCAGCAGCTTCGGAACTAGCGGGAGCACAGATACGCAGTATTTT.

The chain has TRBV6-5 and TRBJ2-6; D call uncertain. CDR3 length: 15 amino acids. CDR1 MNHEY and CDR2 SVGAGI come from the germline V gene. Trimming stripped 8 bases from V and 0 bases from J, with 11 bases between. CDR3: CASSLVVSGANVLTF. In DNA, the CDR3 is TGTGCCAGCTCCCTCGTAGTCTCTGGGGCCAACGTCCTGACTTTC.

This rearrangement joins TRBV7-9 to TRBJ1-6; tentatively, D is TRBD1 (6 bases). The germline V and J ends were trimmed by 4 bases and 7 bases, with 8 bases remaining between them. The germline V gene encodes CDR1 SEHNR and CDR2 FQNEAQ (reference sequence). CDR3 length: 13 amino acids. The CDR3 DNA follows: TGTGCCAGCAGCTCCACAGGGAATTCACCCCTCCACTTT. Translating it yields CASSSTGNSPLHF.

This clone has just one count. The V call is TRBV27, the J call TRBJ2-7; D is perhaps TRBD2 (6 bases). The CDR3 loop spans 15 amino acids. Trimming shortened V by 4 bases and J by 0 bases, and 13 bases separated the two germline ends. Per germline, CDR1 MNHEY and CDR2 SMNVEV (reference sequence). The DNA of the CDR3 is TGTGCCAGCAGTTCGGACTTGGGGGGCTCCTACGAGCAGTACTTC. Protein sequence: CASSSDLGGSYEQYF.

The gene calls are TRBV7-8 and TRBJ2-2; D is unclear. The V end was cut by 7 bases, the J end by 4 bases, with 22 bases between. CDR3 length equals 17 residues. Germline V gene lookup returns CDR1 SGHVS and CDR2 FQNEAQ. CDR3 DNA: TGTGCCAGCACCGGAGAGGTGGCCGGCGGCCCCACCGGGGAGCTGTTTTTT. Its protein is CASTGEVAGGPTGELFF.

The chain recombines TRBV4-2 with TRBJ2-2, with TRBD2 matching 7 bases. CDR1 and CDR2 (germline): LGHNA, YNFKEQ. This CDR3 spans 16 amino acids. J gave up 4 bases and V 0 bases, and 5 bases lay outside the gene matches. The CDR3 is CASSQEVRTSTGELFF. In DNA form, the CDR3 reads TGTGCCAGCAGCCAAGAGGTTCGGACTAGCACCGGGGAGCTGTTTTTT.